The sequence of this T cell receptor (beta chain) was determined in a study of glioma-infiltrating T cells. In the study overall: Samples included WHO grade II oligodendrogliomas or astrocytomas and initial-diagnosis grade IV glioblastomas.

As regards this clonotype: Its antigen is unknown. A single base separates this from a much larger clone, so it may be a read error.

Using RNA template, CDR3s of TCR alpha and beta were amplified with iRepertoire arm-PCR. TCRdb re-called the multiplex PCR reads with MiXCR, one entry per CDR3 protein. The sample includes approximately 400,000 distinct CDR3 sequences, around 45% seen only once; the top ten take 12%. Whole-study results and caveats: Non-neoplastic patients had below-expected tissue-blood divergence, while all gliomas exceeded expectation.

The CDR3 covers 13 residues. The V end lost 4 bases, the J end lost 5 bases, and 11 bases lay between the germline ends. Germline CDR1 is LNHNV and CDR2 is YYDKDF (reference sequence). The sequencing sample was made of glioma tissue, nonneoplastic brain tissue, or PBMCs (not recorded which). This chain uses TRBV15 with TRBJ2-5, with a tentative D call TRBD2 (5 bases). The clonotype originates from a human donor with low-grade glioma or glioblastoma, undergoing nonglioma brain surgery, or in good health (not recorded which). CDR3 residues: CATSTGPGETQYF. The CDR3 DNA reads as TGTGCCACCAGCACAGGTCCGGGGGAGACCCAGTACTTC.